This record looks at one T cell receptor (beta chain) sequence and its context. These data originate in a study of cytomegalovirus exposure and HLA in healthy donors. 60 Vbeta and 13 Jbeta primers were used in PCR. Clones were read by immunoSEQ multiplex PCR, and TCRdb kept only the in-frame ones, dropping some. The sample holds some 180,000 clones; roughly 80% are singletons and the top ten take 3.4%. The specimen sequenced was PBMCs. The clonotype originates from a man aged 40-49 years in good health and CMV-seropositive.

DNA for the CDR3: TGCGCCAGCAGCTCCAACACAGGGACTAGCGGCTCCTACGAGCAGTACTTC. It codes for CASSSNTGTSGSYEQYF. This sequence joins TRBV10-1 and TRBJ2-7; 11 bases line up with TRBD2. The CDR3 has 17 residues. Trimming at V came to 6 bases and at J to 0 bases, leaving 10 bases not matched to a gene. CDR1 WNHNN and CDR2 SYGVQD come from the germline V gene (reference sequence).